This T cell receptor beta chain was identified in a study of blood T cell repertoires in COVID-19. Turning to the study itself: PBMCs, B-cell-depleted T cells, or T cells provided the cDNA or gDNA that made up the material.

The CDR3 consists of 15 residues. Trimming took 2 bases from V and 4 from J; bases not matched to a gene: 4. Looked up from germline, CDR1 is GTSNPN and CDR2 is SVGIG (reference sequence). Under the authors' procedure: Amplification of reference gene primers was used by the study to estimate nucleated cell counts. The method was immunoSEQ multiplex PCR; TCRdb's version includes in-frame clones alone and lacks a portion of them. Clone size and V and J calls were adopted from that table, with D and trimming inferred from the DNA. The table includes hundreds of thousands of clones, roughly 90% detected once. This clone was recorded once. Residents of about two dozen US areas, aged about 18 to 95 years, made up the participants.

The TCR was taken from a woman in her twenties or thirties with acute COVID-19. Sequencing input: PBMCs or T cells enriched from blood (not recorded which). The rearrangement links TRBV30 to TRBJ2-1; 11 bases align to TRBD2. Here the CDR3 reads CAWSLAGGPYNEQFF. CDR3 in DNA: TGTGCCTGGAGTTTAGCGGGGGGGCCTTACAATGAGCAGTTCTTC.